The 15 T cell receptor beta chains below all came from one sample that was sequenced in a study of monozygotic twins with inflammatory bowel disease. Reprocessing the 5' RACE reads, TCRdb reports a single entry for every CDR3 protein and omits DNA. This sample contains 400,000 to 500,000 distinct CDR3 sequences. Sequences were obtained from blood. The receptor set was obtained from a human donor with ulcerative colitis or Crohn's disease, or a healthy co-twin of an affected twin (not recorded which).

This chain connects TRBV5-4 to TRBJ1-1. This CDR3 spans 18 amino acids. The germline CDR1 and CDR2 sequences are SGHNT and YYREEE (reference sequence). The CDR3 protein is CASSPLPLGWGLNTEAFF.

The genes are TRBV25-1 and TRBJ2-7; TCRdb indicates TRBD1, and absent DNA this call remains unverified. CDR3 length: 12 residues. Germline V CDR1 and CDR2: MGHDK, SYGVNS. CDR3 residues: CASSDRANEQYF.

The chain links TRBV27 to TRBJ1-4. Looked up from germline, CDR1 is MNHEY and CDR2 is SMNVEV (reference sequence). The CDR3 extends over 15 amino acids. CDR3 region: CASSSTRGNQEKLFF.

This chain joins TRBV20-1 and TRBJ1-5; TCRdb selects TRBD1, and the lack of DNA leaves this call unchecked. CDR1 DFQATT and CDR2 SNEGSKA come from the germline V gene (reference sequence). The CDR3 contains 15 residues. The CDR3 loop reads CSAVHRVGSNQPQHF.

V and J are TRBV4-2 and TRBJ1-2. Germline CDR1 and CDR2: LGHNA and YNFKEQ. The CDR3 has 15 residues. The CDR3 here is CASSQGGGEDYGYTF.

The chain uses TRBV20-1 and TRBJ1-5; TCRdb's D gene call, TRBD1, goes unchecked for lack of DNA. Germline assignment: CDR1 DFQATT and CDR2 SNEGSKA (reference sequence). There are 15 residues in the CDR3. The CDR3 here is CSANVGGSSNQPQHF.

The chain couples TRBV6-1 to TRBJ2-5; TCRdb gives TRBD1 as the D gene, but with no DNA this cannot be confirmed. Germline lookup yields CDR1 MNHNS and CDR2 SASEGT. The CDR3 has 15 residues. The CDR3 region is CASREFRGTGTTQYF.

The chain links TRBV7-3 to TRBJ2-3; TCRdb's D call of TRBD2 is untestable without DNA. Per germline, CDR1 SGHTA and CDR2 FQGTGA. The CDR3 extends over 17 amino acids. The CDR3 sequence is CASSPLGVLAGTDTQYF.

The V call is TRBV27, the J call TRBJ2-1; TCRdb indicates TRBD1, and absent DNA this call remains unverified. CDR3 length: 15 residues. The germline V gene has CDR1 MNHEY and CDR2 SMNVEV (reference sequence). The CDR3 loop is CASSAIRQGGAEQFF.

The chain carries TRBV6-5 and TRBJ2-5; TCRdb proposes TRBD2, but this gene call is untestable without DNA. CDR3 length equals 15 residues. CDR1 is MNHEY, CDR2 SVGAGI, per germline. The CDR3 sequence: CASSYLKRDGETQYF.

V usage is TRBV20-1 and J usage is TRBJ1-1. Germline CDR1 is DFQATT and CDR2 is SNEGSKA (reference sequence). The CDR3 totals 12 residues. The chain's CDR3 is CSASKRVSQAFF.

This sequence joins TRBV27 and TRBJ2-5; the D gene TCRdb calls, TRBD1, cannot be checked with no DNA. From germline, CDR1 is MNHEY and CDR2 SMNVEV (reference sequence). This CDR3 is 13 amino acids long. This CDR3 is CASSTRQQETQYF.

The chain employs TRBV10-3 and TRBJ2-5. Germline V CDR1 and CDR2: ENHRY, SYGVKD. This CDR3 has 13 amino acids. CDR3 amino acids: CAISGSAGETQYF.

The rearrangement uses TRBV18 and TRBJ2-5; TCRdb reports TRBD1, a call that lacks DNA to check it against. The CDR3 sequence is 14 residues long. Germline CDR1 and CDR2: KGHSH and LQKENI. CDR3 in amino acids: CARIRGPGQETQYF.

This chain uses TRBV29-1 with TRBJ2-2; TCRdb names TRBD1, which stays unverified in the absence of DNA. This CDR3 is 13 amino acids long. Germline assignment: CDR1 SQVTM and CDR2 ANQGSEA. The CDR3 is CSTRRQNTGELFF.